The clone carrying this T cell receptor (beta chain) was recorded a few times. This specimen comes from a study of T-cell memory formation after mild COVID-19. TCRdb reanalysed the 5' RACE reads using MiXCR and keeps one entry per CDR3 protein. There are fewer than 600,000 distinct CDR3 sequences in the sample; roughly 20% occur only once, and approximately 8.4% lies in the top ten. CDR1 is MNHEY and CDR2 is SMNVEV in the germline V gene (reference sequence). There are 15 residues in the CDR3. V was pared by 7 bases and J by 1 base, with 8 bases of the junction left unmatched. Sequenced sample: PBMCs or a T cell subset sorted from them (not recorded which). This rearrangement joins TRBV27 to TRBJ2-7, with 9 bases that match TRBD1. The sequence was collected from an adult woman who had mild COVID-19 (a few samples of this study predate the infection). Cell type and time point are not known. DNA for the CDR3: TGTGCCAGCATTTCAACCGGGACAGGGTCCTACGAGCAGTACTTC. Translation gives CASISTGTGSYEQYF.